The sequence of this T cell receptor (beta chain) was determined in a study of T cells in Graves' hyperthyroidism and ophthalmopathy. This CDR3 region has 15 residues. The germline gives CDR1 LNHDA, CDR2 SQIVND (reference sequence). Broader study findings: Most expanded thyroid clonotypes above 0.001 also appeared in blood.

Hyperthyroidism, newly diagnosed and lasting under 2 months, affected patients aged 18 to 65. Diagnosing involved the use of clinical symptoms, serum thyroxine and TRAb, thyroid ultrasound and orbital computed tomography. Template material for amplifying TCR beta CDR3 regions consisted of RNA transcripts. With the HTBI primer set, the TCR CDR3 went through a first round of RT-PCR. TCRdb called the multiplex PCR reads again in MiXCR, with one record for every CDR3 protein. There are around 520,000 distinct CDR3 sequences in the sample; around 15% occur only once, and over 15% lies in the top ten. This clonotype has more than one count but fewer than ten. What it binds is not known. The junction differs from germline at one of its ends, possibly a read error.

The clonotype originates from a woman aged 18-29 years with Graves' hyperthyroidism. This rearrangement joins TRBV19 to TRBJ2-1; 9 nucleotides align to TRBD1. What was sequenced was blood. The CDR3 region has the DNA TGTACCAGTAGTATACTTGGACAGGGGAACAATGAGCAGTTCTTC. Translation gives CTSSILGQGNNEQFF.